These T cell receptor beta chains were read from a single sample in a study of blood T cell repertoires in COVID-19. Sequencing was performed with immunoSEQ multiplex PCR; in TCRdb, only in-frame clones are kept and a portion is missing. The sample has about 400,000 clones; about 90% are singletons. Sequenced: PBMCs or T cells enriched from blood (not recorded which). These receptor sequences come from a woman aged 25-40 years who had recovered from COVID-19. The CDR3 runs from the conserved cysteine through the conserved F or W. A D gene is named only where the DNA matches it firmly. Rows give clone size only sometimes, using once, few, many, or a class for an expanded clone.

V	D	J	size	CDR3	DNA
TRBV10-1	TRBD2	TRBJ2-3	.	CASSERGLAGLDTQYF	TGCGCCAGCAGTGAGCGGGGACTAGCGGGGTTAGATACGCAGTATTTT
TRBV28	.	TRBJ1-5	.	CASSLFVGSRSNQPQHF	TGTGCCAGCAGTTTATTCGTAGGCTCTAGGAGCAATCAGCCCCAGCATTTT
TRBV4-3	.	TRBJ2-2	.	CASSRYRTQTEGTGELFF	TGCGCCAGCAGCAGATACCGGACCCAGACGGAGGGCACCGGGGAGCTGTTTTTT
TRBV3-1/TRBV3-2	TRBD2	TRBJ2-2	.	CASSLIGLAGLAGELFF	TGTGCCAGCAGCCTTATCGGACTAGCGGGTTTGGCCGGGGAGCTGTTTTTT
TRBV9	.	TRBJ2-6	.	CASSASRTAASWANVLTF	TGTGCCAGCAGCGCATCCCGGACAGCGGCTTCCTGGGCCAACGTCCTGACTTTC
TRBV19	.	TRBJ1-5	.	CASRGGGWTQHF	TGTGCCAGTAGAGGGGGGGGCTGGACCCAGCATTTT
TRBV3-1/TRBV3-2	.	TRBJ1-6	.	CASSQPSRGRSNSPLHF	TGTGCCAGCAGCCAACCCTCCCGTGGGCGTTCTAATTCACCCCTCCACTTT
TRBV5-1	TRBD1	TRBJ1-6	.	CASSLAGTGSRSPLHF	TGCGCCAGCAGCTTGGCCGGGACAGGGTCTCGGTCACCCCTCCACTTT
TRBV28	.	TRBJ2-3	.	CASSSPTIAPPQYF	TGTGCCAGCAGTTCCCCAACAATAGCCCCTCCGCAGTATTTT
TRBV30	.	TRBJ1-1	once	CAWSRGAAEAFF	TGTGCCTGGAGTCGGGGGGCAGCTGAAGCTTTCTTT
TRBV9	.	TRBJ1-2	.	CASSVAGEEGYTF	TGTGCCAGCAGCGTAGCGGGGGAGGAGGGCTACACCTTC
TRBV28	TRBD1	TRBJ1-2	.	CASSLPTTGVRGYGYTF	TGTGCCAGCAGTTTACCTACCACAGGGGTTAGAGGCTATGGCTACACCTTC
TRBV5-1	TRBD2	TRBJ2-1	.	CASTPGLAGVNEQFF	TGCGCCAGCACCCCGGGACTAGCGGGGGTCAATGAGCAGTTCTTC
TRBV28	.	TRBJ2-7	.	CASSLLLQGPYEQYF	TGTGCCAGCAGTTTACTTCTTCAGGGCCCCTACGAGCAGTACTTC
TRBV10-1	TRBD2	TRBJ2-7	.	CASSEGTSGMTRYF	TGCGCCAGCAGTGAAGGGACTAGCGGGATGACACGGTACTTC
TRBV29-1	TRBD2	TRBJ2-1	.	CSARSGRAYNEQFF	TGCAGCGCCCGTAGCGGGAGGGCCTACAATGAGCAGTTCTTC
TRBV10-3	TRBD1	TRBJ2-7	.	CAISESGTVDEQYF	TGTGCCATCAGTGAGTCAGGGACAGTAGACGAGCAGTACTTC
TRBV6-5	.	TRBJ2-2	.	CASSYLTGELFF	TGTGCCAGCAGCTATCTTACCGGGGAGCTGTTTTTT
TRBV5-4	.	TRBJ2-3	.	CASSNSPTSFTTDTQYF	TGTGCCAGCAGCAATAGTCCGACTAGTTTTACCACAGATACGCAGTATTTT
TRBV7-9	.	TRBJ1-3	.	CASSLDRGVFGNTIYF	TGTGCCAGCAGCTTAGATCGGGGGGTTTTTGGAAACACCATATATTTT
TRBV27	.	TRBJ1-5	.	CASSPGRPSNQPQHF	TGTGCCAGCAGTCCTGGGCGTCCTAGCAATCAGCCCCAGCATTTT
TRBV20-1	.	TRBJ1-2	.	CSAGTTGYTF	TGCAGTGCTGGTACTACTGGCTACACCTTC
TRBV11-3	.	TRBJ2-7	.	CASTEGLGEQYF	TGTGCCAGCACGGAGGGGCTGGGCGAGCAGTACTTC